This T cell receptor (beta chain) was sequenced during a study of blood T cell repertoires in COVID-19 (dated by TCRdb to 2019 to 2021). In the study overall: The collaborator samples originated in the United States, Italy and Spain and spanned the acute and convalescent phases of COVID-19. The material from the prospective study consisted of cDNA or gDNA derived from T cells, B-cell-depleted T cells, or PBMCs. The dataset comprised deeply sampled blood TCRbeta repertoires from subjects exposed to, actively infected with, or recovered from COVID-19. A freely available public database, intended as a resource for researchers studying the immune response to SARS-CoV-2, is where the repertoires were released. The samples were drawn from two sources: the first 160 participants of the ongoing ImmuneRACE study, and some 1,300 subjects contributed by 6 global collaborators. A de-identified subject ID, COVID-19 status, age in years and sex were almost always included in the sample metadata. HLA class I and class II types, where available, came from metadata supplied by the sample provider rather than from assay-based typing. What the work shows at the level of the full study, not this receptor alone: How much clinical and demographic metadata was included differed by source and by participant, and the metadata was provided uncurated.

The immunoSEQ Assay, a bias-controlled multiplex PCR, was used to amplify TCRbeta CDR3 regions from genomic DNA. The paper's processing steps were these. Within the assay, amplification of reference gene primers was used to estimate how many nucleated cells each sample contained. To quantify the absolute abundance of each unique TCRbeta CDR3 rearrangement, sequence reads were collapsed and filtered. For each sample, productive Simpson clonality was calculated as the square root of Simpson's diversity index over productive rearrangements. Held by TCRdb, this immuneACCESS table contains in-frame sequences only and omits some clones. Under half of the omission traces to an unresolved V gene where checked; the cause of the rest is unknown. That table supplies the V and J calls and clone size; D and trimming were determined from the DNA. This sample is represented by a few hundred thousand clones; 88% of them were singletons. Of the sample, 4% falls within the top ten clones.

Sequences SGDLS (CDR1) and YYNGEE (CDR2) are obtained from the germline V gene. At the junction V is shortened by 0 bases and J by 4 bases; bases outside the gene matches: 3. The CDR3 has 15 amino acids, counting the end cysteine and phenylalanine. This entry keeps only the CDR3 DNA: 45 bases, framed from base 1. A second Seattle source provided samples from volunteer blood donors who had recovered from COVID-19. Each collaborating institution followed its own protocols to collect whole blood in K2EDTA tubes. For TCRbeta analysis, collaborators shipped samples in one of three forms: frozen whole blood, isolated PBMCs, or DNA extracted from either of those sample types. As regards this clone: Its antigen remains unidentified. Per-base quality was not reported, and no clone a single base away is much larger than it.

Recombination connected TRBV9 to TRBJ2-2, and 7 bases in between align with TRBD2. Sequencing used peripheral blood. This clonotype originated in a man aged 55-75 years who had recovered from COVID-19. The CDR3 in this case is CASSVGSGATGELFF. The DNA is as follows: TGTGCCAGCAGCGTAGGGAGCGGGGCCACCGGGGAGCTGTTTTTT.